One T cell receptor (beta chain) is described in this entry. The record originates from a study of cytomegalovirus exposure and HLA in healthy donors. The repertoire was sequenced with immunoSEQ multiplex PCR; TCRdb's copy has only in-frame clones and lacks some. The table records roughly 120,000 clones, over 90% of them present only once. The sequence came from a woman between 18 and 30 years old in good health and CMV-seronegative. The sequencing sample was made of PBMCs.

CDR3 sequence: CASTPAGGGQGFNEQFF. CDR3 DNA sequence: TGTGCCAGCACCCCAGCGGGTGGGGGACAGGGGTTTAATGAGCAGTTCTTC. V gene TRBV27 combines with J gene TRBJ2-1, with 10 bases fitting TRBD1. CDR1 is MNHEY, CDR2 SMNVEV, per germline (reference sequence). This CDR3 has 17 amino acids. The trim removed 7 bases at V and 7 bases at J, leaving 16 bases unmatched.